The clone carrying this T cell receptor beta chain was seen a handful of times. Its antigen is not known. This sample stems from a study of T-cell memory formation after mild COVID-19. Each CDR3 protein is one row after TCRdb ran MiXCR on the 5' RACE reads. The sample records under 200,000 distinct CDR3 sequences, around a tenth being singletons. The CDR3 runs to 15 residues. Per germline, CDR1 SNHLY and CDR2 FYNNEI. V shed 2 bases and J 7 bases; nucleotides not matched to a gene: 7. Study-level findings and limits: That cross-reactive memory joined was suggested by some responding clones appearing in pre-infection memory. Mostly located in CM and EM were contracting CD4+ clones, with contracting CD8+ clones located in EMRA. Contracting clones from day 15 to 85 had balanced CD4/CD8; later expanders favoured CD4+. The SARS-CoV-2 specificity of second-wave clones reaching peak at day 37 remained unverified.

Material for sequencing was PBMCs or a T cell subset sorted from them (not recorded which). This chain joins TRBV2 and TRBJ2-2; 7 bases agree with TRBD1. The sequence came from a man younger than 35 who had mild COVID-19 (a few samples of this study predate the infection). Cell type and time point are not known. DNA of the CDR3: TGTGCCAGCAGTGAAAACAGGGGCGGATACGGGGAGCTGTTTTTT. As protein: CASSENRGGYGELFF.